This TCR beta chain emerged from a study of T-cell memory formation after mild COVID-19 (TCRdb year 2021). Context from the whole study: Most TCR sequence clusters were specific to one of the two donors. Longitudinal TCRalpha and TCRbeta repertoire sequencing tracked T-cell clones expanding and contracting after mild COVID-19 in two donors. The cohort comprised two young, previously healthy adult volunteers, one female and one male. The investigation overall reported the following: SARS-CoV-2 specificity of the second-wave clones peaking on day 37 was not confirmed. Balanced CD4/CD8 phenotypes were observed for clones contracting from day 15 to 85, whereas a bias towards CD4+ was observed for a second wave of clones expanding from day 15 to 37. Contracting CD4+ clones were located mainly in the CM and EM memory subsets, whereas CD8+ clones were found to be enriched in EMRA. Some responding clones were detected in pre-infection memory, suggesting pre-existing cross-reactive memory T cells joined the SARS-CoV-2 response. Only two mild cases were covered in the study, and larger cohorts including severe cases with pre-infection samples were considered necessary.

Ficoll-Paque density gradient centrifugation was used to isolate PBMCs. The CDR3 sequence holds 16 residues, the cysteine and phenylalanine included. This entry keeps only the CDR3 DNA: 48 bases, framed from base 1. The V end gives up 6 bases and the J end 6 bases, leaving 10 bases in the junction not matched to a gene. CDR1 and CDR2 are read off the germline V gene as SGHTA and FQGTGA. TCRdb shows the sequencer as Illumina NovaSeq 6000. cDNA libraries for TCRalpha and TCRbeta were prepared by 5'RACE using constant-segment primers, with sample barcodes and unique molecular identifiers added. Trizol reagent was used to extract RNA from every sample. The libraries were amplified in two PCR steps, and the second step added a second sample barcode and Illumina TruSeq adapters. Sequencing of libraries was performed on an Illumina NovaSeq with 2 x 150 bp paired-end reads. As for the original processing: The reads were demultiplexed and collapsed into UMI-guided consensus sequences using migec v1.2.7. Using mixcr v2.1.11, UMI consensuses were aligned to TRA and TRB V and J templates and then assembled into clonotypes. Clonotypes were classified as expanded or contracted when called significant by both edgeR and NoisET, with noise models trained on biological replicates. For edgeR calls, a false discovery rate-adjusted p below 0.01 and a log2 fold-change threshold of 1 were applied. As an exploratory analysis of dynamics, max-normalized trajectories of the 1000 most abundant clonotypes were examined by PCA with hierarchical clustering. Each responding clone was given a CD4 or CD8 phenotype based on the CD4+ and CD8+ repertoires, which had been sequenced separately. Using fastp at Q25 and MiXCR, TCRdb reprocessed the public reads and kept productive beta chains. Rows matching on CDR3 protein sequence are summarized as one entry with the most common DNA and genes. These V and J calls derive from TCRdb rather than the authors' analysis. The sample table records 65,000 to 100,000 distinct CDR3 sequences; around 13% of these occur just once. The leading ten clones occupy around two fifths of the sample.

This clonotype was counted a few times. Its antigen is still unknown. It has no much larger one-base neighbor in the sample; base qualities were not kept. The rearranged segments are TRBV7-3 and TRBJ2-2, and TRBD1 aligns with 10 junction nucleotides. Sequenced: PBMCs or a T cell subset sorted from them (not recorded which). This TCR was recovered from a man between 18 and 29 years old who had mild COVID-19 (a few samples of this study predate the infection). The sample titles of this study are shuffled in the database, so cell type and time point are left out; the donor was told from shared clones. The CDR3 protein is CASSYAPGTGAGELFF. The sequenced DNA is TGTGCCAGCAGTTACGCCCCCGGGACAGGGGCCGGGGAGCTGTTTTTT.